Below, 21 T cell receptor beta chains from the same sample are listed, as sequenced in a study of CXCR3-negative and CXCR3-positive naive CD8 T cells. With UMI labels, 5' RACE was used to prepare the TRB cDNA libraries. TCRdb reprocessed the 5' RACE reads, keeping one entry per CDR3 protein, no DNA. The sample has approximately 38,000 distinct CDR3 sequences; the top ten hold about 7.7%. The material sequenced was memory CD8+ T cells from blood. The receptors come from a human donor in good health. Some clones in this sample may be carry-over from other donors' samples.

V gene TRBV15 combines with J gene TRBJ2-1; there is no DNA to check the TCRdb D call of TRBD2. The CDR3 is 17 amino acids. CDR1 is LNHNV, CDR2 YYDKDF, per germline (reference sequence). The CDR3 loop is CATSSRLEGPGYNEQFF. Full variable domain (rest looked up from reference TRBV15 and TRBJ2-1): DAMVIQNPRYQVTQFGKPVTLSCSQTLNHNVMYWYQQKSSQAPKLLFHYYDKDFNNEADTPDNFQSRRPNTSFCFLDIRSPGLGDTAMYLCATSSRLEGPGYNEQFFGPGTRLTVL.

This CDR3 reads CASSQGRTYNEQFF. The chain couples TRBV14 to TRBJ2-1; TCRdb returns TRBD2, unconfirmable since there is no DNA. The CDR3 is 14 amino acids. Germline CDR1 and CDR2: SGHDN and FVKESK.

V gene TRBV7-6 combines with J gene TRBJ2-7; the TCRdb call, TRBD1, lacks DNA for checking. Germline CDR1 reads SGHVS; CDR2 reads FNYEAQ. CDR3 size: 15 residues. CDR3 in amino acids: CASSLAGGASYEQYF.

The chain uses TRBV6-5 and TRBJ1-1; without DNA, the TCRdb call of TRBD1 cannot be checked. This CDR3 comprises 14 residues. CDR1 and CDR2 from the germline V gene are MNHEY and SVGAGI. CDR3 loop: CASSYGTLNTEAFF.

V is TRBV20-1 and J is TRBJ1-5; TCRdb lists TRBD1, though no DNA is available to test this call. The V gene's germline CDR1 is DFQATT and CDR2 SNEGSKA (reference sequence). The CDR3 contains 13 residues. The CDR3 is CSASRTETQPQHF.

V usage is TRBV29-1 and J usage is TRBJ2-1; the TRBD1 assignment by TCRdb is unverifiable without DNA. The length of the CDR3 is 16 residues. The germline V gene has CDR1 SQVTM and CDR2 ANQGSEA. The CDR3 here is CSAPEGRGPRNNEQFF.

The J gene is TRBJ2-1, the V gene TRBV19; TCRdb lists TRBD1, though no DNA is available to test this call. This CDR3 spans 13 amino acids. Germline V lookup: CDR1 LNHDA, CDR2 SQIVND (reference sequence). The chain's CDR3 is CASAGDTYNEQFF.

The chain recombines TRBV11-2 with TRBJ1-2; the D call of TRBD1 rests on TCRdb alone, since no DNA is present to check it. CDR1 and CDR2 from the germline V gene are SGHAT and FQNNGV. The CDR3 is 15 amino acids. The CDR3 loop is CASSVGTGGNYGYTF.

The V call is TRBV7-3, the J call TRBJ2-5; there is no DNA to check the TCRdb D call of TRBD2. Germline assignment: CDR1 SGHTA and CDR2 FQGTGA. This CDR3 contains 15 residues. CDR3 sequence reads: CASSPPTSLGETQYF.

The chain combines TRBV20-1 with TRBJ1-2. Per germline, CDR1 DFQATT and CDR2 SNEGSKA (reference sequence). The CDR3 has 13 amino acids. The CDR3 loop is CSAKEGANYGYTF.

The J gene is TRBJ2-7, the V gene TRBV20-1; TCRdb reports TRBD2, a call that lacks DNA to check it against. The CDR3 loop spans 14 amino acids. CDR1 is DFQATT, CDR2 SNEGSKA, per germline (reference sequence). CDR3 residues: CSALGDSSSYEQYF.

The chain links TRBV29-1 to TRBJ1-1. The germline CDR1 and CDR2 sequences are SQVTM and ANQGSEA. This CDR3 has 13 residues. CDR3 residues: CSVADGGNTEAFF. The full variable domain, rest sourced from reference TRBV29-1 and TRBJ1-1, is SAVISQKPSRDICQRGTSLTIQCQVDSQVTMMFWYRQQPGQSLTLIATANQGSEATYESGFVIDKFPISRPNLTFSTLTVSNMSPEDSSIYLCSVADGGNTEAFFGQGTRLTVV.

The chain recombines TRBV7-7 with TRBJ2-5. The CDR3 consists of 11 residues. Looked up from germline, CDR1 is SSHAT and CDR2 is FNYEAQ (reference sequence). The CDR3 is CASSFQETQYF.

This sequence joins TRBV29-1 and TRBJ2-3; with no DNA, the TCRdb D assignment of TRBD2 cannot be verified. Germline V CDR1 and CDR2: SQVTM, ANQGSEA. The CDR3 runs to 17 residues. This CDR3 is CSVGGLGERVGTDTQYF.

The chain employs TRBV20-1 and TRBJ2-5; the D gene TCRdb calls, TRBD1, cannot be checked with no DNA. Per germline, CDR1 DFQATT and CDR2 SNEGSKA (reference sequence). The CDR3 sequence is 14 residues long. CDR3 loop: CSARADRAQETQYF.

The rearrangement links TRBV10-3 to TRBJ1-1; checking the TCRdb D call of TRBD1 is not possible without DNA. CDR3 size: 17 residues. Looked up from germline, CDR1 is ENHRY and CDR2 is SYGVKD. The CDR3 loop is CAISESGLRDTNTEAFF.

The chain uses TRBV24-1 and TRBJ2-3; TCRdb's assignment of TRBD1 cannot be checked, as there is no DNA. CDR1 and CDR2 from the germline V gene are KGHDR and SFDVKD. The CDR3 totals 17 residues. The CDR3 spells CATASVSRDRFTDTQYF.

CDR3 in amino acids: CASSVQGAYEQYF. The rearrangement links TRBV5-1 to TRBJ2-7. Germline V gives CDR1 SGHRS, CDR2 YFSETQ. The CDR3 has 13 residues.

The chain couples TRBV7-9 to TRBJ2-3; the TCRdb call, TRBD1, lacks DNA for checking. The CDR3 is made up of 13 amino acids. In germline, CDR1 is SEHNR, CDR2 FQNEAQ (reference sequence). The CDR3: CASSGPGADTQYF.

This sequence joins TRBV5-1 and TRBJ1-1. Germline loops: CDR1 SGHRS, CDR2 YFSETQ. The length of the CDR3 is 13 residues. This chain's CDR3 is CASSLGVNTEAFF.

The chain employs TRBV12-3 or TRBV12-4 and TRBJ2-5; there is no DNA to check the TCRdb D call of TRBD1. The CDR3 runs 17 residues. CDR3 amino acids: CASRHALAGKGGETQYF.